This T cell receptor beta chain was retrieved from a study of CD8+ T cells in alopecia areata. Reverse transcription of extracted RNA yielded cDNA, which provided the sequencing template. Clones were read by immunoSEQ multiplex PCR, and TCRdb kept only the in-frame ones, dropping some. The sample yields about 200,000 clones, around three fifths seen once. CDR1 is SGHRS and CDR2 is YFSETQ in the germline V gene. The ends were cut back, 4 bases at V and 5 bases at J, with 13 bases in the middle. The CDR3 sequence is 13 residues long. General study points: Among the cells sequenced in scalp samples are also the resident alphabeta T cells of normal skin. Shared TCR sequences were less clear between patients than in mice, possibly partly from HLA diversity. Lesional scalp, notably in alopecia totalis/universalis, had clonality above that of normal scalp.

Researchers picked out CD4+ and CD8+ T cells from PBMCs by sorting. As concerns this clone: Its antigen is not identified.

Sequencing used CD8+ T cells sorted from blood. This chain joins TRBV5-1 and TRBJ2-7, with D perhaps matching TRBD2 (5 bases). The sequence was obtained from a human donor in good health. The DNA of the CDR3 is TGCGCCAGCAGCCCGCCCCGGGGAGACGAGCAGTACTTC. Protein: CASSPPRGDEQYF. Combining the CDR3 with reference TRBV5-1 and TRBJ2-7 gives the whole variable domain KAGVTQTPRYLIKTRGQQVTLSCSPISGHRSVSWYQQTPGQGLQFLFEYFSETQRNKGNFPGRFSGRQFSNSRSEMNVSTLELGDSALYLCASSPPRGDEQYFGPGTRLTVT.